The 8 T cell receptor beta chains listed next were all sequenced from one sample in a study of cytomegalovirus exposure and HLA in healthy donors. The PCR contained 60 Vbeta and 13 Jbeta primers. Produced via immunoSEQ multiplex PCR; TCRdb's table is partial and in-frame only. The sample holds 150,000 to 200,000 clones, around 69% seen once. Sequences were obtained from PBMCs. The receptors were sampled from a woman aged 25-40 years in good health and CMV-seronegative.

The chain is built from TRBV7-9 and TRBJ2-1, with 11 positions matching TRBD1. The CDR3 runs to 16 residues. V lost 5 bases, J lost 5 bases, and 8 bases stayed unmatched. Germline V CDR1 and CDR2: SEHNR, FQNEAQ (reference sequence). DNA of the CDR3: TGTGCCAGCAGCGGAGGGACAGGGGGACTTCACAATGAGCAGTTCTTC. Translating gives CASSGGTGGLHNEQFF.

CDR3 sequence reads: CAWSSKGKIYNEQFF. CDR3 DNA sequence: TGTGCCTGGAGTAGTAAGGGGAAGATATACAATGAGCAGTTCTTC. The genes are TRBV30 and TRBJ2-1; maybe TRBD1 (5 bases). This CDR3 is built from 15 residues. CDR1 is GTSNPN and CDR2 is SVGIG in the germline V gene (reference sequence). The V end was cut by 2 bases, the J end by 4 bases, with 15 bases between.

The chain is built from TRBV2 and TRBJ2-7; D might be TRBD1 (5 bases). V was shortened by 5 bases and J by 3 bases, with 14 bases between the two germline ends. In germline, CDR1 is SNHLY, CDR2 FYNNEI. This CDR3 has 14 residues. CDR3 in amino acids: CASSSGQGLYEQYF. CDR3 coding DNA: TGTGCCAGCAGTTCCGGGCAGGGCCTCTACGAGCAGTACTTC.

This rearrangement joins TRBV28 to TRBJ2-2; 7 bases are a match to TRBD1. V lost 5 bases to trimming and J lost 5 bases; unmatched junction nucleotides: 8. The CDR3 loop spans 15 amino acids. From germline, CDR1 is MDHEN and CDR2 SYDVKM. The CDR3 protein is CASSPSFRGTGELFF. In DNA form, the CDR3 reads TGTGCCAGCAGTCCATCTTTCAGGGGGACCGGGGAGCTGTTTTTT.

The chain employs TRBV5-1 and TRBJ1-1, with 8 bases that match TRBD1. Germline V gene sequence: CDR1 SGHRS, CDR2 YFSETQ. Trimming at V came to 1 base and at J to 6 bases, leaving 8 bases not matched to a gene. The CDR3 covers 15 residues. The CDR3 bases are TGCGCCAGCAGCTTGCAACCGGGACAGGCGTCTGAAGCTTTCTTT. Its protein product is CASSLQPGQASEAFF.

V gene TRBV11-2 combines with J gene TRBJ2-1; the match to TRBD2 covers 9 bases. This CDR3 has 14 amino acids. Germline-derived CDR1 and CDR2 are SGHAT and FQNNGV. J lost 8 bases, V lost 5 bases, and 7 bases had no gene match. The CDR3 sequence is CASSETSGVDEQFF. The CDR3, as DNA: TGTGCCAGCAGCGAGACTAGCGGAGTCGATGAGCAGTTCTTC.

The chain uses TRBV2 and TRBJ2-7, with 9 bases identical to TRBD2. With 3 bases clipped from V and 0 bases from J, the junction kept 15 bases outside the gene matches. The germline V gene has CDR1 SNHLY and CDR2 FYNNEI. The CDR3 consists of 19 residues. CDR3 coding DNA: TGTGCCAGCAGTGATGGGTGGGAACCACTAGCGGGCCTCTCCTACGAGCAGTACTTC. This codes for CASSDGWEPLAGLSYEQYF. Full variable domain (remainder filled in from reference TRBV2 and TRBJ2-7): EPEVTQTPSHQVTQMGQEVILRCVPISNHLYFYWYRQILGQKVEFLVSFYNNEISEKSEIFDDQFSVERPDGSNFTLKIRSTKLEDSAMYFCASSDGWEPLAGLSYEQYFGPGTRLTVT.

The V call is TRBV25-1, the J call TRBJ2-7, with D possibly being TRBD1 (5 bases). V was shortened by 2 bases and J by 4 bases, with 12 bases between the two germline ends. This CDR3 is built from 14 residues. Germline CDR1 is MGHDK and CDR2 is SYGVNS. The CDR3 DNA is TGTGCCAGCAGTGAAAACGCGGACACTTACGAGCAGTACTTC. Encoded protein: CASSENADTYEQYF.